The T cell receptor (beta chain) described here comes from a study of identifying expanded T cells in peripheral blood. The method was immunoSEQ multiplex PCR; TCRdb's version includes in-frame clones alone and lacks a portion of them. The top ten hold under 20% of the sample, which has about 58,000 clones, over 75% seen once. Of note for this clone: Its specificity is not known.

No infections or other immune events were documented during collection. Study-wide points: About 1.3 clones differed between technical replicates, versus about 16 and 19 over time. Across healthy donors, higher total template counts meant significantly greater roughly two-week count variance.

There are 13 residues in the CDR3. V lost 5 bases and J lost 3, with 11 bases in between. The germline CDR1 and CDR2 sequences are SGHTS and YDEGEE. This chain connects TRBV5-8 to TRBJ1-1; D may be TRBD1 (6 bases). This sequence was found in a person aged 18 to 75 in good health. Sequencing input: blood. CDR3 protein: CASSRRGDTEAFF. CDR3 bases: TGTGCCAGCAGTCGCAGGGGAGACACTGAAGCTTTCTTT.